The 32 T cell receptor beta chains presented below share a single source sample, sequenced in a study of cytomegalovirus exposure and HLA in healthy donors (dated 2017 in TCRdb). Receptor libraries were prepared by the immunoSEQ multiplex PCR assay. The multiplex PCR relied on a mix of 60 forward primers for TCR Vbeta segments and 13 reverse primers for TCR Jbeta segments. Not all clones reach the TCRdb copy of this immuneACCESS table, which keeps in-frame sequences only. Checked studies attribute under half of the gap to unresolved V genes and leave the rest unexplained. The sample has under 170,000 clones on record, approximately 79% of them singletons. Around 6.6% of the sample is held by the ten biggest clonotypes. Sequencing was carried out using PBMCs. These receptors were obtained from a man aged 50 or older in good health and CMV-seropositive.

The rearrangement uses TRBV18 and TRBJ2-7, with D perhaps TRBD1 (6 bases). CDR3 size: 14 residues. Germline V CDR1 and CDR2: KGHSH, LQKENI. V was clipped by 4 bases and J by 5 bases, with 15 bases between them. CDR3 nucleotide sequence: TGTGCCAGCTCACGCGCCCCAGGGGCTCACGAGCAGTACTTC. Its protein is CASSRAPGAHEQYF.

The chain employs TRBV9 and TRBJ1-5, with TRBD1 as a possible D gene (6 bases). CDR3 length equals 14 residues. The V gene's germline CDR1 is SGDLS and CDR2 YYNGEE. Trimming shortened V by 0 bases and J by 6 bases, and 10 bases separated the two germline ends. CDR3 nucleotides: TGTGCCAGCAGCGTAGACTCAGGGGTTCAGCCCCAGCATTTT. Protein sequence: CASSVDSGVQPQHF.

Turning to this clone: The same CDR3 also results from other DNA sequences found in this sample. The chain carries TRBV5-1 and TRBJ1-3, with D unresolved. The CDR3 extends over 15 amino acids. V dropped 0 bases and J dropped 4 bases, with 11 bases sitting between them. In germline, CDR1 is SGHRS, CDR2 YFSETQ. DNA of the CDR3: TGCGCCAGCAGCTTGGCCGAGGCCGGGGGAAACACCATATATTTT. It codes for CASSLAEAGGNTIYF.

This clone was observed once. The CDR3 here is CASKQGANTGELFF. CDR3 DNA sequence: TGTGCCAGCAAACAGGGCGCAAACACCGGGGAGCTGTTTTTT. The chain recombines TRBV2 with TRBJ2-2; possible D gene TRBD1, 6 bases. In germline, CDR1 is SNHLY, CDR2 FYNNEI. Trimming left V 7 bases short and J 2 bases short, with 11 bases between. This CDR3 has 14 residues.

Concerning this clone: The germline gene is not matched at one end of the junction; a read error may be the cause. CDR3 bases: TGTTCCAGCAGCTCCGGGGGAGCGGGGGTCAATGAGCAGTTCTTC. This codes for CSSSSGGAGVNEQFF. The chain couples TRBV7-9 to TRBJ2-1, with 8 nucleotides matching TRBD2. Germline V gives CDR1 SEHNR, CDR2 FQNEAQ (reference sequence). This CDR3 has 15 residues. Combining the CDR3 with reference TRBV7-9 and TRBJ2-1 gives the whole variable domain DTGVSQNPRHKITKRGQNVTFRCDPISEHNRLYWYRQTLGQGPEFLTYFQNEAQLEKSRLLSDRFSAERPKGSFSTLEIQRTEQGDSAMYLCSSSSGGAGVNEQFFGPGTRLTVL.

This chain links TRBV5-4 with TRBJ2-1, with D perhaps matching TRBD1 (5 bases). Trimming removed 2 bases from V and 8 bases from J, with 14 bases in between. Per the germline V gene, CDR1 is SGHNT and CDR2 is YYREEE (reference sequence). The CDR3 sequence is 14 residues long. The CDR3 reads CASSFLGDNDEQFF. CDR3 sequence (DNA): TGTGCCAGCAGCTTTTTAGGGGATAACGATGAGCAGTTCTTC.

The chain employs TRBV7-2 and TRBJ2-2, with 10 positions matching TRBD1. Germline CDR1 SGHTA, CDR2 FQGNSA. This CDR3 contains 15 residues. Trimming cost V 5 bases and J 4 bases; bases outside gene matches: 4. CDR3 loop: CASSLGQGLTGELFF. The CDR3 DNA reads TGTGCCAGCAGCCTGGGACAGGGGCTCACCGGGGAGCTGTTTTTT.

The chain joins TRBV14 to TRBJ2-5; 7 positions match TRBD2. The CDR3 is 16 residues long. Germline assignment: CDR1 SGHDN and CDR2 FVKESK. V lost 3 bases and J lost 5; bases outside the gene matches: 12. The CDR3 spells CASSHSSPGGRETQYF. CDR3 nucleotides: TGTGCCAGCAGCCACTCCTCTCCGGGAGGAAGGGAGACCCAGTACTTC.

The chain combines TRBV6-5 with TRBJ2-3; D not resolved. Deletions cut 6 bases from V and 0 bases from J, with 4 bases between. Germline CDR1 reads MNHEY; CDR2 reads SVGAGI. The CDR3 spans 12 residues. CDR3 DNA: TGTGCCAGCAGGGCTAGCACAGATACGCAGTATTTT. It yields the protein CASRASTDTQYF.

The genes are TRBV7-2 and TRBJ2-7, with a weak D call TRBD2 (6 bases). CDR3 length: 14 residues. The V gene's germline CDR1 is SGHTA and CDR2 FQGNSA. V lost 7 bases and J lost 5, with 18 bases in between. DNA for the CDR3: TGTGCCAGCACCCTAGACAGAGGGACTCACGAGCAGTACTTC. It translates to CASTLDRGTHEQYF.

The chain has TRBV4-2 and TRBJ2-7; TRBD2 aligns across 13 bases. CDR1 LGHNA and CDR2 YNFKEQ come from the germline V gene. The CDR3 loop spans 19 amino acids. Trimming took 2 bases from V and 3 from J; bases not matched to a gene: 13. The CDR3 DNA reads as TGTGCCAGCAGCCAAAATTCCTTGACTAGCGGGAGGAACAACTACGAGCAGTACTTC. Residues: CASSQNSLTSGRNNYEQYF.

This sequence joins TRBV5-4 and TRBJ2-7, with 12 nucleotides matching TRBD1. V trimming: 5 bases; J trimming: 5 bases; junction bases outside the gene matches: 11. Germline V gene lookup returns CDR1 SGHNT and CDR2 YYREEE (reference sequence). The CDR3 totals 16 residues. The CDR3 DNA reads TGTGCCAGCAGTGAATCGGGACAGGGGGCATTCCACGAGCAGTACTTC. Its protein is CASSESGQGAFHEQYF.

The chain carries TRBV19 and TRBJ2-5, with D maybe TRBD1 (6 bases). CDR1 is LNHDA and CDR2 is SQIVND in the germline V gene (reference sequence). Trimming shortened V by 3 bases and J by 5 bases, and 16 bases separated the two germline ends. The CDR3 totals 15 residues. The CDR3 loop reads CASSMGASVGETQYF. CDR3 bases: TGTGCCAGTAGTATGGGGGCATCGGTAGGGGAGACCCAGTACTTC.

This clone was picked up a small number of times. The chain joins TRBV5-6 to TRBJ1-6; D gene ambiguous. The CDR3 is 14 amino acids. Trimming removed 0 bases from V and 6 bases from J, with 7 bases in between. CDR1 and CDR2 (germline): SGHDT, YYEEEE. The CDR3 loop is CASSLEKSNSPLHF. Written as DNA, the CDR3 is TGTGCCAGCAGCTTGGAGAAGAGTAATTCACCCCTCCACTTT.

This rearrangement joins TRBV10-2 to TRBJ2-1; D is perhaps TRBD2 (6 bases). The V and J ends lost 0 bases and 9 bases respectively, with 15 bases between them. Germline CDR1 reads WSHSY; CDR2 reads SAAADI. This CDR3 is built from 15 residues. The CDR3 reads CASSESGGVGGEQFF. For the CDR3, the DNA is TGCGCCAGCAGTGAGTCCGGCGGGGTCGGCGGTGAGCAGTTCTTC.

With respect to this clone: A read error is likely, as this CDR3 ends without the conserved phenylalanine or tryptophan. The J gene is TRBJ2-7, the V gene TRBV2; no definite D call. Germline V gene sequence: CDR1 SNHLY, CDR2 FYNNEI. V lost 4 bases to trimming and J lost 6 bases, with 13 bases between them. This CDR3 region has 13 residues. The CDR3 loop reads CASSGVSWGEQYL. In DNA, the CDR3 is TGTGCCAGCAGTGGAGTCTCTTGGGGCGAGCAGTACCTC.

J is TRBJ2-7 and V is TRBV5-6; TRBD2 aligns across 10 bases. J lost 4 bases, V lost 4 bases, and 5 bases had no gene match. The CDR3 consists of 14 residues. Germline CDR1 is SGHDT and CDR2 is YYEEEE. The CDR3 DNA follows: TGTGCCAGCAGCGGGTGGACTAGCGGTTACGAGCAGTACTTC. This codes for CASSGWTSGYEQYF. The variable domain in full, completed from reference TRBV5-6 and TRBJ2-7, reads DAGVTQSPTHLIKTRGQQVTLRCSPKSGHDTVSWYQQALGQGPQFIFQYYEEEERQRGNFPDRFSGHQFPNYSSELNVNALLLGDSALYLCASSGWTSGYEQYFGPGTRLTVT.

The chain employs TRBV10-1 and TRBJ1-3; TRBD1 matches 7 bases. Germline CDR1 reads WNHNN; CDR2 reads SYGVQD (reference sequence). J gave up 4 bases and V 2 bases, and 5 bases lay outside the gene matches. The CDR3 has 15 residues. The CDR3, as DNA: TGCGCCAGCAGTGAGACGGGGACAGTCGGAAACACCATATATTTT. It yields the protein CASSETGTVGNTIYF.

The chain uses TRBV5-1 and TRBJ2-3, with D unclear. The germline CDR1 and CDR2 sequences are SGHRS and YFSETQ. Trimming took 4 bases from V and 6 from J, leaving 18 bases between them. This CDR3 is 15 amino acids long. The CDR3 here is CASSPYSKLSDTQYF. The CDR3 DNA reads as TGCGCCAGCAGCCCCTACAGCAAATTATCCGATACGCAGTATTTT.

The gene calls are TRBV7-2 and TRBJ2-5, with TRBD2 matching 8 bases. V trimming: 2 bases; J trimming: 7 bases; junction bases outside the gene matches: 9. The CDR3 extends over 15 amino acids. Germline values: CDR1 SGHTA, CDR2 FQGNSA. For the CDR3, the DNA is TGTGCCAGCAGCTTACTCGGGACTAGTGAAGGGACCCAGTACTTC. It is translated as CASSLLGTSEGTQYF.

The chain employs TRBV27 and TRBJ2-7, with 8 bases lining up with TRBD1. The V segment lost 5 bases and the J segment 3 bases; nucleotides outside the gene matches: 6. This CDR3 contains 14 residues. Per the germline V gene, CDR1 is MNHEY and CDR2 is SMNVEV (reference sequence). The CDR3 bases are TGTGCCAGCAGTAGATGGGACAGGCACTACGAGCAGTACTTC. Its translation: CASSRWDRHYEQYF.

The chain employs TRBV5-1 and TRBJ2-4; 9 bases fit TRBD1. The CDR3 is 14 amino acids. Germline-derived CDR1 and CDR2 are SGHRS and YFSETQ. The V segment lost 0 bases and the J segment 9 bases; nucleotides outside the gene matches: 4. CDR3 residues: CASSLGTGVVIQYF. CDR3 nucleotides: TGCGCCAGCAGCTTGGGGACAGGGGTGGTCATTCAGTACTTC.

This clone came up a few times. The chain has TRBV5-1 and TRBJ2-2; 7 positions agree with TRBD2. This CDR3 spans 13 amino acids. Germline CDR1 SGHRS, CDR2 YFSETQ. V gave up 1 base and J gave up 6 bases; unmatched junction bases: 0. CDR3 DNA: TGCGCCAGCAGCTTGCGGGGGGCCGGGGAGCTGTTTTTT. This gives the protein CASSLRGAGELFF.

This chain links TRBV30 with TRBJ1-6; the match to TRBD1 covers 8 bases. Germline CDR1 is GTSNPN and CDR2 is SVGIG (reference sequence). The ends lost 1 base at V and 6 bases at J; junction bases unmatched: 5. This CDR3 contains 15 residues. Here the CDR3 reads CAWSARTGSNSPLHF. CDR3 DNA: TGTGCCTGGAGTGCCAGGACAGGGAGTAATTCACCCCTCCACTTT.

The rearrangement uses TRBV4-1 and TRBJ2-3; D is undetermined. CDR1 is MGHRA and CDR2 is YSYEKL in the germline V gene. Trimming took off 2 bases at V and 2 bases at J, with 5 bases between the two ends. The CDR3 length is 13 residues. The CDR3, as DNA: TGCGCCAGCAGCCAACCAAACACAGATACGCAGTATTTT. It is translated as CASSQPNTDTQYF.

The V call is TRBV7-8, the J call TRBJ1-2; 7 positions agree with TRBD1. Germline V CDR1 and CDR2: SGHVS, FQNEAQ. The junction had 3 bases not matched to a gene; V was cut back by 0 bases and J by 2 bases. This CDR3 comprises 15 residues. DNA for the CDR3: TGTGCCAGCAGCTTAGCGCCAGGGGGGAACTATGGCTACACCTTC. Protein product: CASSLAPGGNYGYTF.

This clone showed up just a few times. The V gene is TRBV19, the J gene TRBJ2-2, with 7 bases that match TRBD2. The CDR3 runs 14 residues. Germline CDR1 is LNHDA and CDR2 is SQIVND (reference sequence). With 6 bases clipped from V and 4 bases from J, the junction kept 5 bases outside the gene matches. The CDR3 nucleotides are TGTGCCAGTAGCGTCCGGGAGGTCACCGGGGAGCTGTTTTTT. This gives the protein CASSVREVTGELFF.

The rearrangement links TRBV6-1 to TRBJ1-5, with TRBD1 matching over 7 bases. The germline CDR1 and CDR2 sequences are MNHNS and SASEGT. J was trimmed by 9 bases and V by 7 bases; bases with no gene match: 9. The CDR3 covers 13 residues. The CDR3 loop reads CASKLTGWRPQHF. DNA of the CDR3: TGTGCCAGCAAATTGACAGGGTGGAGGCCCCAGCATTTT.

This clone has more than one count but fewer than ten. In DNA form, the CDR3 reads TGTGCCAGCAGATCCCGGGACACCCTCACAGATACGCAGTATTTT. This sequence encodes CASRSRDTLTDTQYF. This chain joins TRBV27 and TRBJ2-3; D is perhaps TRBD1 (6 bases). Per the germline V gene, CDR1 is MNHEY and CDR2 is SMNVEV (reference sequence). Trimming removed 6 bases from V and 2 bases from J, with 15 bases in between. The CDR3 is 15 residues long.

This sequence joins TRBV9 and TRBJ2-3; TRBD2 aligns across 7 bases. Trimming removed 1 base from V and 1 base from J; junction bases left unmatched: 3. Germline values: CDR1 SGDLS, CDR2 YYNGEE. CDR3 size: 15 residues. CDR3: CASSVRGLRTDTQYF. CDR3 sequence (DNA): TGTGCCAGCAGCGTACGGGGACTACGCACAGATACGCAGTATTTT.

V and J are TRBV2 and TRBJ2-7, with TRBD1 matching 7 bases. This CDR3 has 13 residues. V lost 3 bases, J lost 7 bases, and 6 bases stayed unmatched. CDR1 and CDR2 from the germline V gene are SNHLY and FYNNEI. CDR3 loop: CASSERQGGEQYF. The DNA of the CDR3 is TGTGCCAGCAGTGAGCGACAGGGTGGTGAGCAGTACTTC.

V and J are TRBV6-1 and TRBJ1-5, with 7 bases matching TRBD1. CDR1 is MNHNS and CDR2 is SASEGT in the germline V gene. Trimming took 6 bases from V and 1 from J; bases not matched to a gene: 6. The CDR3 is made up of 15 amino acids. In nucleotides, the CDR3 is TGTGCCAGCAGACGGGACAGAACCAGCAATCAGCCCCAGCATTTT. It codes for CASRRDRTSNQPQHF.